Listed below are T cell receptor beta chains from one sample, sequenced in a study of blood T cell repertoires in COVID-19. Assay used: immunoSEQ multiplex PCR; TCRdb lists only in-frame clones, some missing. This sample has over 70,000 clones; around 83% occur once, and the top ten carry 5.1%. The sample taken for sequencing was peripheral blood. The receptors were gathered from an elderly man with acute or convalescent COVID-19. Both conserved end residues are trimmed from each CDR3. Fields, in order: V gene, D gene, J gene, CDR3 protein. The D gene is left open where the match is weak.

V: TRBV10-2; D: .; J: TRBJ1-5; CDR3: ASRDSLSSGQPQH
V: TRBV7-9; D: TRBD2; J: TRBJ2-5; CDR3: ASSTGLGQETQY
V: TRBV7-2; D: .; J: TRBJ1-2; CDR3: ASSQATNRANYGYT
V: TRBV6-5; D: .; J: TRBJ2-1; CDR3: ASSQDSYSYNEQF
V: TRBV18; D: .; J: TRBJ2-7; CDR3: ASSPGAGESYEQY
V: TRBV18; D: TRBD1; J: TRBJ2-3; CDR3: ASSPTGEDTQY
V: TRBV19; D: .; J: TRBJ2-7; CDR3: ASTPAGIAYEQY
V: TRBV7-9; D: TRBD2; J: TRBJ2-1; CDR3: ASSSDHGRGSSYNEQF
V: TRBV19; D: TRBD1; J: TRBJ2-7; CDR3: ASSVPGTGAYEQY
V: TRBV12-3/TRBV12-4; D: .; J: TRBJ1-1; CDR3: ASTLVLDTEAF
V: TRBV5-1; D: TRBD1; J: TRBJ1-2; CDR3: ASSAGTAILANYGYT
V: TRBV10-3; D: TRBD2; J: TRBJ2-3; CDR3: AIKTSGSGTDTQY
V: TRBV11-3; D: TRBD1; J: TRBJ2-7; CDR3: ASSTGGTYEQY
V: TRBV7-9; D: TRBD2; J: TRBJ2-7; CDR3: ASSLEAGGHEQY
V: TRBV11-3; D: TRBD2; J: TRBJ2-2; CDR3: ASSLGLAGTGELF
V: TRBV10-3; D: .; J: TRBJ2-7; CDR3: AVLSGAYEQY
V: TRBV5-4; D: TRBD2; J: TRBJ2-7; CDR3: ASSLAGRGEYEQY
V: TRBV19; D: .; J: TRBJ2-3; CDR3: ASKGLTLTDTQY
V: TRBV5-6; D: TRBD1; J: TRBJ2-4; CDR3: ASSRLQGTDNIQY
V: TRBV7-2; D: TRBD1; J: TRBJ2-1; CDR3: ASSPRDRGYNEQF
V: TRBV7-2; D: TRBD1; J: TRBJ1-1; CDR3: ASSPWTGGAGAEAF
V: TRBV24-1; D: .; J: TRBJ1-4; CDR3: ATRGSSNEKLF
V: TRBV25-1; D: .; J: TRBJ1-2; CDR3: ASSAGFRTLYGYT
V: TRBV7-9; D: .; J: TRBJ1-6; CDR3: ASSFPGGLSPLH
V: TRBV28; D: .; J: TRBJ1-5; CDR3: ASSHGNGGGQPQH
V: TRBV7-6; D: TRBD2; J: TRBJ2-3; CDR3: ASSLGLAGSDTQY
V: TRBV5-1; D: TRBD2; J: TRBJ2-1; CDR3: ASSSLLRGAGGDEQF
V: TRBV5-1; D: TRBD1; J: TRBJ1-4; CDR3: ASTGQADEKLF
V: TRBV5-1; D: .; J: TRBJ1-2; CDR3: ASSLGWGQSYGYT
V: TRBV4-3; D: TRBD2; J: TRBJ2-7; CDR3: ASSQDIPSGRKSYEQY
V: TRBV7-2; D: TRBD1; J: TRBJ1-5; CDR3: ASSLVSTGAINQPQH
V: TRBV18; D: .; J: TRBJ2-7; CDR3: ASSPTTNYEQY
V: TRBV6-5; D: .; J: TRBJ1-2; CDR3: ASIPGGSSNYGYT
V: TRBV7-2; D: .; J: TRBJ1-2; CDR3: ASSSTVGIGWGYT
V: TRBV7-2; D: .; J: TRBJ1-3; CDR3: ASSLGEFRNTIY
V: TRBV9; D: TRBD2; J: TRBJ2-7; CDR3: ASSVGGGDFDEQY
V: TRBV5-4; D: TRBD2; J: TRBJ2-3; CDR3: ASSPASGVKIDTQY
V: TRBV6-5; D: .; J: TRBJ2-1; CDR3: ASSYIGTYNEQF
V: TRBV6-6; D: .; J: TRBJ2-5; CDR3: ASSYRGSETQY
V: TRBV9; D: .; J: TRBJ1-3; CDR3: ASSATYSGNTIY
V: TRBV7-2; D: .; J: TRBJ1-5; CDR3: ASSLQGQSNQPQH
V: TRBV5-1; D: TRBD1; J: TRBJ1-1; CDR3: ASTETGANTEAF
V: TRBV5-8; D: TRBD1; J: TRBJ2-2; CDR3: ASSSGQAGVRELF
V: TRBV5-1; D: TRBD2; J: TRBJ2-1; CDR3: ASRIRAGGSDNEQF
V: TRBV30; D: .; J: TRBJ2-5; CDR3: AGGAGEGETQY